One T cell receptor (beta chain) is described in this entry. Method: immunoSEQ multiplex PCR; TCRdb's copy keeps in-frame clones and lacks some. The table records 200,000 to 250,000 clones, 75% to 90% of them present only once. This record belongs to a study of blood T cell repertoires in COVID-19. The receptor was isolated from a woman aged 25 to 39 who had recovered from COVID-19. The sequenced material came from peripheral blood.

CDR3 residues: CASSLEGQGGFTEAFF. The CDR3 nucleotides are TGCGCCAGCAGCTTGGAAGGACAGGGCGGGTTCACTGAAGCTTTCTTT. V is TRBV5-1 and J is TRBJ1-1, with 8 bases aligning to TRBD1. V shed 0 bases and J 4 bases; nucleotides not matched to a gene: 8. The CDR3 contains 16 residues. Germline V gene lookup returns CDR1 SGHRS and CDR2 YFSETQ. Full variable domain (missing parts from reference TRBV5-1 and TRBJ1-1): KAGVTQTPRYLIKTRGQQVTLSCSPISGHRSVSWYQQTPGQGLQFLFEYFSETQRNKGNFPGRFSGRQFSNSRSEMNVSTLELGDSALYLCASSLEGQGGFTEAFFGQGTRLTVV.